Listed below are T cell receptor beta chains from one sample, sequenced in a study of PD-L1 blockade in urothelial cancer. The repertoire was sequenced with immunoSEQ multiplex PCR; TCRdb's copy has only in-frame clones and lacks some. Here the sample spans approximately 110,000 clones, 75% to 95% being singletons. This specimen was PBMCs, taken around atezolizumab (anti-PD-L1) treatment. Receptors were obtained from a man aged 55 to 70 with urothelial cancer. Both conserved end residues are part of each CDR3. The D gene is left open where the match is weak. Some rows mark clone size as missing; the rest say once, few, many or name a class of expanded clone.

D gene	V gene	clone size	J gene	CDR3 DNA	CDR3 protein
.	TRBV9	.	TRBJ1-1	TGTGCCAGCAGCGTCACAGGGCACACTGAAGCTTTCTTT	CASSVTGHTEAFF
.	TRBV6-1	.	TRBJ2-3	TGTGCCAGTCCTCCCCTTCAGGGCCCAACAGATACGCAGTATTTT	CASPPLQGPTDTQYF
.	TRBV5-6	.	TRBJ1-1	TGTGCCAGCAGCTTCAGGGCCAGACCTGAAGCTTTCTTT	CASSFRARPEAFF
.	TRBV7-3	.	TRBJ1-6	TGTGCCAGCAGCTTATTGGACTCGCCTGATTCACCCCTCCACTTT	CASSLLDSPDSPLHF
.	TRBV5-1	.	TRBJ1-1	TGCGCCAGCAGCTTGCGGGCAGGGGAAGCTTTCTTT	CASSLRAGEAFF
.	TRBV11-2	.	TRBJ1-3	TGTGCCAGCAGCTCGGGTGGAAACACCATATATTTT	CASSSGGNTIYF
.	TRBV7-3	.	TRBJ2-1	TGTGCCAGCAGCTGGGGAGGGGGGGCCAGGGATGAGCAGTTCTTC	CASSWGGGARDEQFF
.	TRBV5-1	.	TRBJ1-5	TGCGCCAGCAGCTTGGGCGTCGTACAGGGAATAGATCAGCCCCAGCATTTT	CASSLGVVQGIDQPQHF
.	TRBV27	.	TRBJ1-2	TGTGCCAGCAGTTTAAGCGGGGCCCCGGGCTATGGCTACACCTTC	CASSLSGAPGYGYTF
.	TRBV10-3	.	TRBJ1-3	TGTGCCATCAGCGACGCTAGCTCTGGAAACACCATATATTTT	CAISDASSGNTIYF
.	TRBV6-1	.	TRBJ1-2	TGTGCCAGCAGCGAAGACAGGAGGGGCGGCTACACCTTC	CASSEDRRGGYTF
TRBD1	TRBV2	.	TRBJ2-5	TGTGCCAGCAGGGGACAGGGGGAGACCCAGTACTTC	CASRGQGETQYF
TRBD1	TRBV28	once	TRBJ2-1	TGTGCCAGCAGTTTGACAGGGGGCAATGAGCAGTTCTTC	CASSLTGGNEQFF
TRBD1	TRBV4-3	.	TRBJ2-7	TGCGCCAGCAGCCTCTTTACAGGGGATGAGCAGTACTTC	CASSLFTGDEQYF
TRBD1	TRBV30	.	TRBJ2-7	TGTGCCTGGGGAGGACAGGGGGCCTACGAGCAGTACTTC	CAWGGQGAYEQYF
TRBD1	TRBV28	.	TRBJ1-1	TGTGCCAGCAGTTTCACCCGACAGGGGTCCTTTCACGGTGAAGCTTTCTTT	CASSFTRQGSFHGEAFF
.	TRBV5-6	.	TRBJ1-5	TGTGCCAGCAGCCGTACAGGGTATGAGAATCAGCCCCAGCATTTT	CASSRTGYENQPQHF
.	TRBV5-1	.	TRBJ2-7	TGCGCCAGCAGCGCAGTACAGGGGACGGGGAGGCACTACGAGCAGTACTTC	CASSAVQGTGRHYEQYF
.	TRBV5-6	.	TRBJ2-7	TGTGCCAGCAGCTTGCTGGCAGGGTACAACGAGCAGTACTTC	CASSLLAGYNEQYF
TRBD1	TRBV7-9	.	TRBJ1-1	TGTGCCAGCAGCCCCCCAGGACAGGGGGCCACCGAAGCTTTCTTT	CASSPPGQGATEAFF
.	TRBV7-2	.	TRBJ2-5	TGTGCCAGCAGCTTAGCTAGGGAGGCCCAGTACTTC	CASSLAREAQYF
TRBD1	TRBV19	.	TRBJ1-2	TGTGCCAGTAGTAGGGACAGGGGGCAATATGGCTACACCTTC	CASSRDRGQYGYTF
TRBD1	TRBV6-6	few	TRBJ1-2	TGTGCCAGCAGTTACGTCCAGGGGGACAGCTTATATGGCTACACCTTC	CASSYVQGDSLYGYTF
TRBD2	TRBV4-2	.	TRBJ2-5	TGTGCCAGCAGCCAAGATCTGGCTAGCGGGGGAGTCGTCGCAGAGACCCAGTACTTC	CASSQDLASGGVVAETQYF
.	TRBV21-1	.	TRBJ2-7	TGTGCCAGCAGCCTCCCGCGCGCTAGCGGGGGACGAATAAAGACCTACGAGCAGTACTTC	CASSLPRASGGRIKTYEQYF
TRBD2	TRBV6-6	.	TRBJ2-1	TGTGCCAGCCATCAAGGAGGCGGGAGCTCCTACAATGAGCAGTTCTTC	CASHQGGGSSYNEQFF
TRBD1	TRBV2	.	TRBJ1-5	TGTGCCAGCAAGAAGGGACAGGGGGCTGGTCAGCCCCAGCATTTT	CASKKGQGAGQPQHF
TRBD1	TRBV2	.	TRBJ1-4	TGTGCCAGCAAAGGGGGCGGGAACGAAAAACTGTTTTTT	CASKGGGNEKLFF
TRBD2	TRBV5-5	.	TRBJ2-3	TGTGCCAGCAGCTTTCTCGGACTAGCAGGTGCAGATACGCAGTATTTT	CASSFLGLAGADTQYF
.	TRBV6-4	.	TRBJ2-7	TGTGCCAGCAGTGTTGAACTCAGGACCTACGAGCAGTACTTC	CASSVELRTYEQYF
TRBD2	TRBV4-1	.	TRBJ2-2	TGCGCCAGCAGCCGCCTAGGTAGCGGGGGATCTAGAGAGCTGTTTTTT	CASSRLGSGGSRELFF
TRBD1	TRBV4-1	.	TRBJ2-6	TGCGCCAGCAGCCAAGAAGGGACAGCCAATACTGGGGCCAACGTCCTGACTTTC	CASSQEGTANTGANVLTF
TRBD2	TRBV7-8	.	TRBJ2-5	TGTGCCAGCAGGCGGGAGGGCCTGAAGAGCCAAGAGACCCAGTACTTC	CASRREGLKSQETQYF
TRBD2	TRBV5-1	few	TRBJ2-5	TGCGCCAGCAGTATTGGCGGGGGGGACCAAGAGACCCAGTACTTC	CASSIGGGDQETQYF
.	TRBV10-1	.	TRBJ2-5	TGCGCCAGCATCTGGGACTGGGGCCAAGAGACCCAGTACTTC	CASIWDWGQETQYF
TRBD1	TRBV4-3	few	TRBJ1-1	TGCGCCAGCAGCCTAACAGGGGACACTGAAGCTTTCTTT	CASSLTGDTEAFF
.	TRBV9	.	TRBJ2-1	TGTGCCAGCAGCGGGCGGGTCCGTCATGAGCAGTTCTTC	CASSGRVRHEQFF
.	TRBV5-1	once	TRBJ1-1	TGCGCCAGCAGCTTAGGGGAGGAGGGCACTGAAGCTTTCTTT	CASSLGEEGTEAFF
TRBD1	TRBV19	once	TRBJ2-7	TGTGCCAGTAGCGGACAGGGGACCTACGAGCAGTACTTC	CASSGQGTYEQYF
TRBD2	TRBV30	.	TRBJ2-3	TGTGCCTGGAGTATCACTCTTACTAGCGGGAGTGGCACAGATACGCAGTATTTT	CAWSITLTSGSGTDTQYF
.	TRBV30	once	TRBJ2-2	TGTGCCTGGAGTGTAAGGGGGATTCACACTCCGATAAACACCGGGGAGCTGTTTTTT	CAWSVRGIHTPINTGELFF
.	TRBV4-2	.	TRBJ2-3	TGTGCCAGCAGCCAAGTGGTCGCGGGGCCCACAGATACGCAGTATTTT	CASSQVVAGPTDTQYF
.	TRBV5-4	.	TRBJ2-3	TGTGCCAGCAGCTTGGATCGTTTCACAGATACGCAGTATTTT	CASSLDRFTDTQYF
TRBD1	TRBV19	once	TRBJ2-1	TGTGCCACCAACAGGAAGGGCCCCACCGGACAGGGCGCGATTCAGTTCTTC	CATNRKGPTGQGAIQFF
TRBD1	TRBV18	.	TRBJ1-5	TGTGCCAGCTCACGGACAGGGTTGAGCAATCAGCCCCAGCATTTT	CASSRTGLSNQPQHF
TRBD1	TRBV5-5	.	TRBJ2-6	TGTGCCAGCAGCTTCGAGGGGGGACAGGGAAGCTCTGGGGCCAACGTCCTGACTTTC	CASSFEGGQGSSGANVLTF
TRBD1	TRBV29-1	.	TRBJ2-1	TGCAGCGTTGACGGACAGGGGCACAATGAGCAGTTCTTC	CSVDGQGHNEQFF
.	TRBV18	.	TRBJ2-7	TGTGCCAGCTCAAGGACAGCTGCCTACGAGCAGTACTTC	CASSRTAAYEQYF
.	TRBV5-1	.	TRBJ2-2	TGCGCCAGCAGCTTGGCTGGGGGGGCCACCGGGGAGCTGTTTTTT	CASSLAGGATGELFF
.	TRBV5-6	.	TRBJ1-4	TGTGCCAGCAGCTTGTGGGGCGGGAAGAGAGAAAAACTGTTTTTT	CASSLWGGKREKLFF
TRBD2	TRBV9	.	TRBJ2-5	TGTGCCAGCAGCGTAGGGGGACTAGCGGGAGAAGAGACCCAGTACTTC	CASSVGGLAGEETQYF
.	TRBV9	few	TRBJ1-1	TGTGCCAGCAGCTCCTCACAGGGATTGAACACTGAAGCTTTCTTT	CASSSSQGLNTEAFF
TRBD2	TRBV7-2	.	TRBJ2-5	TGTGCCAGCAGCTTACTAGCGGGGTACGAGACCCAGTACTTC	CASSLLAGYETQYF
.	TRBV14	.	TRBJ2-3	TGTGCCAGCAGCCAAGAAGGAACAGCTATTGGCGCAGATACGCAGTATTTT	CASSQEGTAIGADTQYF
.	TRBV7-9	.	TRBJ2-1	TGTGCCAGCAGCCCAGGATCGGGGGACAATGAGCAGTTCTTC	CASSPGSGDNEQFF
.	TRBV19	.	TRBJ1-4	TGTGCCAGTAGTGATCCCCGGGTGGCCCATAATGAAAAACTGTTTTTT	CASSDPRVAHNEKLFF